A selection of T cell receptor beta chains follows, all from one sample in a study of blood T cell repertoires in COVID-19. The assay was immunoSEQ multiplex PCR, and TCRdb's table has in-frame clones only and misses some. The sample includes over 100,000 clones, approximately 88% of them seen just once. The sample taken for sequencing was peripheral blood. Every receptor here comes from a man aged 55-75 years with acute or convalescent COVID-19. Both conserved end residues are part of each CDR3. A D gene is named only where the DNA matches it firmly. Rows give clone size only sometimes, using once, few, many, or a class for an expanded clone.

CDR3 protein: CASSPAPRAGNTIYF
CDR3 DNA: TGTGCCAGCTCACCAGCACCTCGCGCGGGAAACACCATATATTTT
J gene: TRBJ1-3
clone size: NA
D gene: NA
V gene: TRBV18

CDR3 protein: CATSDNSRYTEAFF
CDR3 DNA: TGTGCCACCAGTGACAACAGCCGGTACACTGAAGCTTTCTTT
J gene: TRBJ1-1
clone size: NA
D gene: NA
V gene: TRBV24-1

CDR3 protein: CASSPRGGDPFEQYF
CDR3 DNA: TGTGCCAGCAGCCCCCGCGGAGGGGATCCCTTCGAGCAGTACTTC
J gene: TRBJ2-7
clone size: NA
D gene: NA
V gene: TRBV5-4

CDR3 protein: CASSQEMAAERVTFF
CDR3 DNA: TGCGCCAGCAGCCAAGAAATGGCGGCAGAAAGAGTTACTTTCTTT
J gene: TRBJ1-1
clone size: NA
D gene: NA
V gene: TRBV4-1

CDR3 protein: CASSPPGRRDTQYF
CDR3 DNA: TGTGCCAGCTCACCACCGGGGAGAAGGGATACGCAGTATTTT
J gene: TRBJ2-3
clone size: NA
D gene: NA
V gene: TRBV18

CDR3 protein: CASSPPGLAVPNTGELFF
CDR3 DNA: TGTGCCAGCAGCCCCCCCGGACTAGCGGTCCCGAACACCGGGGAGCTGTTTTTT
J gene: TRBJ2-2
clone size: few
D gene: TRBD2
V gene: TRBV5-4

CDR3 protein: CASSESRQGASEQYF
CDR3 DNA: TGTGCCAGCAGTGAAAGTAGACAGGGGGCAAGCGAGCAGTACTTC
J gene: TRBJ2-7
clone size: NA
D gene: TRBD1
V gene: TRBV2

CDR3 protein: CAISSSTGTRGGDTQYF
CDR3 DNA: TGTGCCATCAGTTCTAGTACCGGGACTCGGGGGGGAGATACGCAGTATTTT
J gene: TRBJ2-3
clone size: NA
D gene: TRBD2
V gene: TRBV10-3

CDR3 protein: CASSYRLAGVETQYF
CDR3 DNA: TGTGCCAGCAGTTACAGGCTAGCGGGAGTTGAGACCCAGTACTTC
J gene: TRBJ2-5
clone size: NA
D gene: TRBD2
V gene: TRBV6-2/TRBV6-3

CDR3 protein: CASSTGTTNEKLFF
CDR3 DNA: TGTGCCAGTAGTACAGGGACAACTAATGAAAAACTGTTTTTT
J gene: TRBJ1-4
clone size: NA
D gene: NA
V gene: TRBV19

CDR3 protein: CASSVAEFGELFF
CDR3 DNA: TGTGCCAGCAGCGTAGCGGAGTTCGGGGAGCTGTTTTTT
J gene: TRBJ2-2
clone size: NA
D gene: NA
V gene: TRBV9

CDR3 protein: CASSLMGGGGSYNEQFF
CDR3 DNA: TGCGCCAGCAGCTTGATGGGTGGGGGAGGGAGCTACAATGAGCAGTTCTTC
J gene: TRBJ2-1
clone size: NA
D gene: TRBD2
V gene: TRBV5-1

CDR3 protein: CASSLSGNSNQPQHF
CDR3 DNA: TGTGCCAGCAGCTTATCAGGGAATAGCAATCAGCCCCAGCATTTT
J gene: TRBJ1-5
clone size: NA
D gene: NA
V gene: TRBV5-5